This TCR beta chain was sequenced during a study of blood T cell repertoires in COVID-19. Everyone who took part was roughly 18 to 90 years old, and they came from about two dozen US areas. Assignments of participants to cohorts depended upon their own reported clinical history. Looked up from germline, CDR1 is LGHNA and CDR2 is YSLEER. The CDR3 length is 15 residues. The trim removed 6 bases at V and 5 bases at J, leaving 7 bases unmatched. The authors' processing: Estimated nucleated cell counts came from reference gene primer amplification. Measured with immunoSEQ multiplex PCR; TCRdb has only the in-frame clones, and not every one. V and J calls and clone size are those listed in that table; D and trimming were worked out from the DNA. The sample consists of 250,000 to 300,000 clones, 85% to 90% of them appearing once.

This chain uses TRBV4-3 with TRBJ2-1, with TRBD2 matching 10 bases. The receptor was derived from a man between 35 and 55 years old who had recovered from COVID-19. The material sequenced was PBMCs or T cells enriched from blood (not recorded which). The CDR3 region is CASRLGLADHNEQFF. The DNA of the CDR3 is TGCGCCAGCAGACTAGGACTAGCGGACCACAATGAGCAGTTCTTC.